This TCR beta chain is drawn from a study of blood T cell repertoires in COVID-19. Looking at the study overall: Nucleic acid was either cDNA or gDNA, and it came from T cells, B-cell-depleted T cells, or PBMCs.

Germline V gene data show CDR1 as SGHNT and CDR2 as YYREEE (reference sequence). V lost 7 bases, J lost 1 base, and 5 bases lay in between. The CDR3 runs 11 residues. As handled by the study authors: Reference gene primer amplification in the assay estimated nucleated cell counts. Libraries were prepared by immunoSEQ multiplex PCR; TCRdb keeps only in-frame clonotypes and omits some of them. The DNA was the basis for D and trimming; V, J and clone size are from that table. The table lists about 50,000 clones, over 75% of them singletons. The chain uses TRBV5-4 and TRBJ1-1; D is unresolved. Sequenced material: peripheral blood. This receptor was taken from a woman aged 80 or older with COVID-19, enrolled during active disease. CDR3 in amino acids: CASFQNTEAFF. The CDR3, as DNA: TGTGCCAGCTTCCAGAACACTGAAGCTTTCTTT. The full variable domain, with the rest looked up from reference TRBV5-4 and TRBJ1-1, is ETGVTQSPTHLIKTRGQQVTLRCSSQSGHNTVSWYQQALGQGPQFIFQYYREEENGRGNFPPRFSGLQFPNYSSELNVNALELDDSALYLCASFQNTEAFFGQGTRLTVV.